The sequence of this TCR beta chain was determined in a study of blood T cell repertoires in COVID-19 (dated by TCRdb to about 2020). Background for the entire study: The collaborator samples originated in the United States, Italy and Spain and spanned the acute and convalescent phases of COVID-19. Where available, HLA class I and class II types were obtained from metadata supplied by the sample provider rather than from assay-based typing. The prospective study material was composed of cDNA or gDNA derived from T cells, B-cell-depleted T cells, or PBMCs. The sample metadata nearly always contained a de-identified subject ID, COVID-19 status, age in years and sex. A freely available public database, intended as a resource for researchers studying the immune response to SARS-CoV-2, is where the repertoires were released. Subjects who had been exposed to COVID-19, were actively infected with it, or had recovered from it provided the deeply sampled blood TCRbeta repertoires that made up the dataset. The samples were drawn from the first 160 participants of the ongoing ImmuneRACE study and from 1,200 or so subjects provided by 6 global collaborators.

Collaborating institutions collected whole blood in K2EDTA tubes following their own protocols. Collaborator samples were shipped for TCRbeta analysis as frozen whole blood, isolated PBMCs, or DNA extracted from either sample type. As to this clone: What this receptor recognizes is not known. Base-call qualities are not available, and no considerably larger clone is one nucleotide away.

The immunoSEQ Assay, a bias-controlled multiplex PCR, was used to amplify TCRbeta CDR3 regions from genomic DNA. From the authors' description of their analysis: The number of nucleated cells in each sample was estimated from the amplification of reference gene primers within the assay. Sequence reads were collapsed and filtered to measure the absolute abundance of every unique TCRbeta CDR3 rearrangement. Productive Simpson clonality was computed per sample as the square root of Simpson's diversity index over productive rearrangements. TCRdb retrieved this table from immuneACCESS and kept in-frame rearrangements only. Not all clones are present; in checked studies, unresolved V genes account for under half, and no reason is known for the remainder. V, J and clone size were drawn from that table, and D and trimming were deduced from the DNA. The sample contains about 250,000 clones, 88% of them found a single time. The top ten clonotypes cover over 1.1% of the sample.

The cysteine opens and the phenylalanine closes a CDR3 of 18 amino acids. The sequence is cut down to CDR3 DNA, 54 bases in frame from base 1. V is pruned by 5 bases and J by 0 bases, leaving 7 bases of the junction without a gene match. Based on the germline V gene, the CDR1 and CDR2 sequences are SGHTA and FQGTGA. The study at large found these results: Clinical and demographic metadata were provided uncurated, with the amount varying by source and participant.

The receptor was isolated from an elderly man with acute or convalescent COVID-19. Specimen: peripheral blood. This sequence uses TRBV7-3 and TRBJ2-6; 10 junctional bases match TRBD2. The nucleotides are TGTGCCAGCAGCCAGCTAGCGGGGGCTCTCTCTGGGGCCAACGTCCTGACTTTC. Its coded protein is CASSQLAGALSGANVLTF.